The 25 T cell receptor beta chains given below trace back to one sample, sequenced in a study of blood T cell repertoires in COVID-19. Data came from immunoSEQ multiplex PCR; TCRdb stores just in-frame clones and leaves some out. The table includes roughly 100,000 clones, less than 90% detected once. The source material was peripheral blood. Receptors were obtained from a man between 45 and 60 years old with acute or convalescent COVID-19.

A single count supports this clone. The chain uses TRBV7-9 and TRBJ1-4; 7 bases match TRBD1. Germline loops: CDR1 SEHNR, CDR2 FQNEAQ (reference sequence). With 1 base clipped from V and 4 bases from J, the junction kept 9 bases outside the gene matches. This CDR3 has 17 residues. CDR3 residues: CASSLVFRRQGNEKLFF. The CDR3 DNA reads TGTGCCAGCAGCTTAGTATTTAGGAGACAGGGTAATGAAAAACTGTTTTTT.

The V call is TRBV3-1 (or the pseudogene TRBV3-2), the J call TRBJ2-5; D is possibly TRBD1 (7 bases). V lost 5 bases, J lost 3 bases, and 13 bases lay in between. CDR3 length equals 14 residues. Germline-derived CDR1 and CDR2 are LGHDT and YNNKEL (reference sequence). The CDR3, as DNA: TGTGCCAGCAGCGCGGGACAGACAAAAGAGACCCAGTACTTC. It translates to CASSAGQTKETQYF.

The chain combines TRBV9 with TRBJ1-4; 12 nucleotides line up with TRBD1. Germline assignment: CDR1 SGDLS and CDR2 YYNGEE. Trimming cost V 0 bases and J 2 bases; bases outside gene matches: 8. CDR3 length equals 19 residues. Here the CDR3 DNA reads TGTGCCAGCAGCGTAGACCCGGGACAGGGGGCTAGCACTAATGAAAAACTGTTTTTT. Its translation is CASSVDPGQGASTNEKLFF.

The V call is TRBV5-1, the J call TRBJ2-3; 7 bases match TRBD1. Looked up from germline, CDR1 is SGHRS and CDR2 is YFSETQ. The length of the CDR3 is 15 residues. Trimming at V came to 3 bases and at J to 2 bases, leaving 6 bases not matched to a gene. The CDR3 spells CASSWKQGHTDTQYF. The CDR3 region has the DNA TGCGCCAGCAGCTGGAAACAGGGGCACACAGATACGCAGTATTTT.

This clone came up once. V is TRBV5-1 and J is TRBJ2-2; TRBD1 agrees at 9 bases. The germline CDR1 and CDR2 sequences are SGHRS and YFSETQ. This CDR3 spans 16 amino acids. V lost 4 bases and J lost 3; bases outside the gene matches: 7. Written as DNA, the CDR3 is TGCGCCAGCAGCCCGTGGACAGGGGCTTACACCGGGGAGCTGTTTTTT. This sequence encodes CASSPWTGAYTGELFF.

V is TRBV19 and J is TRBJ1-5; 7 bases are shared with TRBD1. V was pared by 3 bases and J by 5 bases, with 7 bases of the junction left unmatched. Germline V gene sequence: CDR1 LNHDA, CDR2 SQIVND (reference sequence). The CDR3 has 15 amino acids. The CDR3 DNA is TGTGCCAGTAGTATGGGACAGCTAATATATCAGCCCCAGCATTTT. Its protein is CASSMGQLIYQPQHF.

The chain employs TRBV6-5 and TRBJ1-6; D remains ambiguous. Trimming left V 6 bases short and J 8 bases short, with 11 bases between. Germline V gives CDR1 MNHEY, CDR2 SVGAGI. CDR3 length: 13 amino acids. CDR3 in DNA: TGTGCCAGCAGCGCTTACAGACATTCACCCCTCCACTTT. It yields the protein CASSAYRHSPLHF.

The chain has TRBV18 and TRBJ2-3; TRBD2 aligns across 7 bases. The CDR3 runs to 15 residues. V dropped 2 bases and J dropped 5; count of bases not matched to a gene: 7. The germline V gene encodes CDR1 KGHSH and CDR2 LQKENI. The CDR3, as DNA: TGTGCCAGCTCACCATCGGGGGGACGTGAAGATACGCAGTATTTT. Protein sequence: CASSPSGGREDTQYF.

This chain connects TRBV9 to TRBJ2-7; TRBD1 matches 9 bases. The CDR3 contains 16 residues. Germline-derived CDR1 and CDR2 are SGDLS and YYNGEE. Trimming at V came to 2 bases and at J to 3 bases, leaving 9 bases not matched to a gene. CDR3 in DNA: TGTGCCAGCAGCGTGGGGACAGGGAAGAGGGTCTACGAGCAGTACTTC. Its translation: CASSVGTGKRVYEQYF.

The rearrangement links TRBV28 to TRBJ2-1, with 7 bases matching TRBD1. Germline loops: CDR1 MDHEN, CDR2 SYDVKM. The CDR3 is made up of 16 amino acids. V lost 2 bases to trimming and J lost 3 bases; unmatched junction nucleotides: 7. Here the CDR3 reads CASSLPTGRNYNEQFF. DNA of the CDR3: TGTGCCAGCAGTTTACCGACAGGGAGAAACTACAATGAGCAGTTCTTC. Using reference TRBV28 and TRBJ2-1 for the parts outside the CDR3, the full variable domain is DVKVTQSSRYLVKRTGEKVFLECVQDMDHENMFWYRQDPGLGLRLIYFSYDVKMKEKGDIPEGYSVSREKKERFSLILESASTNQTSMYLCASSLPTGRNYNEQFFGPGTRLTVL.

The rearrangement joins TRBV3-1 (or the pseudogene TRBV3-2) to TRBJ2-1, with D possibly matching TRBD2 (6 bases). The CDR3 has 13 amino acids. Per germline, CDR1 LGHDT and CDR2 YNNKEL (reference sequence). With 1 base removed from V and 8 bases from J, the gap between germline ends came to 9 bases. CDR3 sequence: CASSQGRGDEQFF. DNA for the CDR3: TGTGCCAGCAGCCAAGGGCGGGGCGATGAGCAGTTCTTC.

V usage is TRBV9 and J usage is TRBJ1-1, with D possibly being TRBD1 (5 bases). The ends were cut back, 5 bases at V and 6 bases at J, with 17 bases in the middle. Germline assignment: CDR1 SGDLS and CDR2 YYNGEE. The CDR3 runs to 14 residues. The CDR3 DNA reads TGTGCCAGCAGTTTCAGGGAGGTTGGTCCTGAAGCTTTCTTT. Translating it yields CASSFREVGPEAFF.

This chain's CDR3 is CASSKTTSGRTDTQYF. CDR3 DNA: TGTGCCAGCAGCAAGACGACTAGCGGGAGAACAGATACGCAGTATTTT. J is TRBJ2-3 and V is TRBV4-2; TRBD2 aligns across 12 bases. This CDR3 has 16 residues. Germline V gene lookup returns CDR1 LGHNA and CDR2 YNFKEQ. The J segment lost 3 bases and the V segment lost 5 bases, leaving 6 bases of the junction unmatched.

The rearrangement joins TRBV19 to TRBJ1-1; TRBD1 matches at 7 bases. Per the germline V gene, CDR1 is LNHDA and CDR2 is SQIVND (reference sequence). The CDR3 consists of 16 residues. Unmatched junction bases numbered 7, after V lost 1 base and J lost 2 bases. The DNA for the CDR3 is TGTGCCAGTAGTATAGGAGGGGGCAGTCGTAACACTGAAGCTTTCTTT. Translation gives CASSIGGGSRNTEAFF.

The J gene is TRBJ2-1, the V gene TRBV11-2, with 10 bases aligning to TRBD2. The V and J ends lost 4 bases and 7 bases, in that order; junction bases with no gene match: 4. Germline values: CDR1 SGHAT, CDR2 FQNNGV. This CDR3 comprises 14 residues. The CDR3 DNA reads TGTGCCAGCAGCTCTAGCGGGAGTTATAATGAGCAGTTCTTC. It encodes CASSSSGSYNEQFF.

This sequence joins TRBV2 and TRBJ1-2; TRBD1 aligns across 7 bases. CDR1 is SNHLY, CDR2 FYNNEI, per germline. CDR3 size: 16 residues. J lost 4 bases, V lost 6 bases, and 14 bases had no gene match. The CDR3 region has the DNA TGTGCCAGCAGCGCCCAGCGAACAGGGGTGGGCTATGGCTACACCTTC. It is translated as CASSAQRTGVGYGYTF.

The chain carries TRBV28 and TRBJ2-5; D is perhaps TRBD2 (5 bases). The CDR3 is 13 residues long. The germline V and J ends were trimmed by 5 bases and 5 bases, with 12 bases remaining between them. Germline V gene data show CDR1 as MDHEN and CDR2 as SYDVKM. The CDR3 region has the DNA TGTGCCAGCAGTCTCGGACTGGGGGAGACCCAGTACTTC. Encoded protein: CASSLGLGETQYF.

The chain couples TRBV2 to TRBJ2-1; 13 nucleotides align to TRBD2. Trimming cost V 9 bases and J 15 bases; bases outside gene matches: 8. The CDR3 totals 12 residues. Germline CDR1 SNHLY, CDR2 FYNNEI. The CDR3 reads CASRTSGSLAFF. CDR3 DNA sequence: TGTGCCAGTAGGACTAGCGGGAGTTTAGCGTTCTTC. The whole variable domain, filled in from reference TRBV2 and TRBJ2-1, reads EPEVTQTPSHQVTQMGQEVILRCVPISNHLYFYWYRQILGQKVEFLVSFYNNEISEKSEIFDDQFSVERPDGSNFTLKIRSTKLEDSAMYFCASRTSGSLAFFGPGTRLTVL.

The chain combines TRBV7-9 with TRBJ2-1, with 7 bases identical to TRBD2. The trim removed 8 bases at V and 6 bases at J, leaving 13 bases unmatched. This CDR3 contains 15 residues. The V gene's germline CDR1 is SEHNR and CDR2 FQNEAQ (reference sequence). CDR3 residues: CASGRGGTSPNEQFF. Here the CDR3 DNA reads TGTGCCAGCGGGAGGGGCGGCACGTCCCCCAATGAGCAGTTCTTC.

Many counts were recorded for this clone. This chain uses TRBV4-2 with TRBJ1-2, with a weak D call TRBD1 (6 bases). CDR1 LGHNA and CDR2 YNFKEQ come from the germline V gene. Trimming cost V 3 bases and J 4 bases, with 9 bases left between them. The CDR3 covers 13 residues. CDR3 coding DNA: TGTGCCAGCAGCCACTGGGACACCTATGGCTACACCTTC. It codes for CASSHWDTYGYTF.

This clone was seen a few times. J is TRBJ1-1 and V is TRBV3-1 (or the pseudogene TRBV3-2); D unresolved. This CDR3 is built from 12 residues. The V end lost 4 bases, the J end lost 1 base, and 4 bases lay between the germline ends. Germline V lookup: CDR1 LGHDT, CDR2 YNNKEL (reference sequence). CDR3 region: CASSRQNTEAFF. CDR3 DNA sequence: TGTGCCAGCAGCCGACAGAACACTGAAGCTTTCTTT.

The chain employs TRBV19 and TRBJ2-6; 9 bases agree with TRBD1. The germline gives CDR1 LNHDA, CDR2 SQIVND (reference sequence). V was clipped by 7 bases and J by 1 base; unmatched bases: 8. The CDR3 contains 17 residues. The CDR3 here is CASIPGTGISGANVLTF. The CDR3 DNA sequence: TGTGCCAGTATCCCCGGGACAGGGATATCTGGGGCCAACGTCCTGACTTTC.

The CDR3 nucleotides are TGTGCCAGCAGCTCAACAGGGTCTCAGCCCCAGCATTTT. Its translation is CASSSTGSQPQHF. The chain couples TRBV11-3 to TRBJ1-5, with D perhaps TRBD1 (6 bases). This CDR3 has 13 amino acids. V lost 4 bases, J lost 6 bases, and 10 bases lay in between. Germline V gene data show CDR1 as SGHNT and CDR2 as YENEEA.

The V call is TRBV27, the J call TRBJ2-6; 8 bases line up with TRBD1. This CDR3 has 16 residues. Germline V lookup: CDR1 MNHEY, CDR2 SMNVEV (reference sequence). Trimming removed 3 bases from V and 3 bases from J; junction bases left unmatched: 4. CDR3: CASSFQGAGGANVLTF. CDR3 sequence (DNA): TGTGCCAGCAGTTTTCAGGGGGCGGGTGGGGCCAACGTCCTGACTTTC. The full variable domain, with the rest looked up from reference TRBV27 and TRBJ2-6, is EAQVTQNPRYLITVTGKKLTVTCSQNMNHEYMSWYRQDPGLGLRQIYYSMNVEVTDKGDVPEGYKVSRKEKRNFPLILESPSPNQTSLYFCASSFQGAGGANVLTFGAGSRLTVL.

This clone was observed once. The chain uses TRBV6-5 and TRBJ1-5, with D perhaps TRBD1 (6 bases). V was pared by 0 bases and J by 7 bases, with 13 bases between. Germline V lookup: CDR1 MNHEY, CDR2 SVGAGI. The CDR3 covers 15 residues. The CDR3 sequence: CASSYSRGTGQPQHF. Written as DNA, the CDR3 is TGTGCCAGCAGTTACTCACGGGGAACAGGGCAGCCCCAGCATTTT.